The 10 T cell receptor beta chains listed next were all sequenced from one sample in a study of blood T cell repertoires in COVID-19. Libraries were prepared by immunoSEQ multiplex PCR; TCRdb keeps only in-frame clonotypes and omits some of them. The sample shows 150,000 to 250,000 clones, roughly four fifths of them seen only once. Input material: PBMCs or T cells enriched from blood (not recorded which). The receptors were sampled from a man aged 40-55 years who had recovered from COVID-19.

This rearrangement joins TRBV5-4 to TRBJ2-5; D possibly corresponds to TRBD2 (5 bases). This CDR3 comprises 13 residues. Germline CDR1 is SGHNT and CDR2 is YYREEE (reference sequence). V was pared by 0 bases and J by 4 bases, with 7 bases between. The CDR3 nucleotides read TGTGCCAGCAGCTTGGTGGGGAGAGAGACCCAGTACTTC. Protein sequence: CASSLVGRETQYF.

V gene TRBV15 combines with J gene TRBJ1-4; D is ambiguous. This CDR3 has 15 amino acids. Germline V CDR1 and CDR2: LNHNV, YYDKDF (reference sequence). V was shortened by 6 bases and J by 6 bases, with 17 bases between the two germline ends. The DNA of the CDR3 is TGTGCCACCAGTCCGGGAAGCGGCGGTTATGAAAAACTGTTTTTT. Translating gives CATSPGSGGYEKLFF.

This rearrangement joins TRBV3-1 (or the pseudogene TRBV3-2) to TRBJ1-1; 10 nucleotides match TRBD1. Germline CDR1 LGHDT, CDR2 YNNKEL (reference sequence). The trim removed 5 bases at V and 1 base at J, leaving 1 base unmatched. The length of the CDR3 is 14 residues. The CDR3 DNA is TGTGCCAGCAGCGACAGGGGGCGGAACACTGAAGCTTTCTTT. This translates into CASSDRGRNTEAFF.

This chain connects TRBV28 to TRBJ1-5; D uncertain. This CDR3 contains 13 residues. Germline CDR1 is MDHEN and CDR2 is SYDVKM. Trimming cost V 7 bases and J 2 bases, with 9 bases left between them. As DNA, the CDR3 is TGTGCCAGCACCCGGAGGGGCAATCAGCCCCAGCATTTT. It translates to CASTRRGNQPQHF. Filled out from reference TRBV28 and TRBJ1-5, the complete variable domain reads DVKVTQSSRYLVKRTGEKVFLECVQDMDHENMFWYRQDPGLGLRLIYFSYDVKMKEKGDIPEGYSVSREKKERFSLILESASTNQTSMYLCASTRRGNQPQHFGDGTRLSIL.

The chain recombines TRBV24-1 with TRBJ2-7, with D perhaps matching TRBD1 (6 bases). Germline lookup yields CDR1 KGHDR and CDR2 SFDVKD. Trimming pared 4 bases from V and 6 bases from J, leaving 9 bases between. The CDR3 contains 12 residues. The chain's CDR3 is CATSEGGGEQYF. CDR3 DNA sequence: TGTGCCACCAGTGAAGGGGGTGGCGAGCAGTACTTC.

V and J are TRBV28 and TRBJ2-6; TRBD1 is a possible D gene (6 bases). Trimming cost V 5 bases and J 0 bases, with 20 bases left between them. The germline V gene has CDR1 MDHEN and CDR2 SYDVKM. This CDR3 region has 19 residues. The CDR3 coding sequence is TGTGCCAGCAGTACACTACAGGGAGTGGTGCCCTCTGGGGCCAACGTCCTGACTTTC. This codes for CASSTLQGVVPSGANVLTF.

This chain links TRBV4-2 with TRBJ2-7, with D unclear. V shed 1 base and J shed 0 bases, with 16 bases lying between them. The CDR3 loop spans 17 amino acids. Germline V gene sequence: CDR1 LGHNA, CDR2 YNFKEQ. The DNA of the CDR3 is TGTGCCAGCAGCCAAGTTTTGGTAGCTCAGAACTCCTACGAGCAGTACTTC. It codes for CASSQVLVAQNSYEQYF.

V is TRBV27 and J is TRBJ1-1; the D is unclear. This CDR3 has 16 amino acids. V was cut by 2 bases and J by 0 bases, with 13 bases left in between. In germline, CDR1 is MNHEY, CDR2 SMNVEV (reference sequence). In DNA, the CDR3 is TGTGCCAGCAGTTTACGTGGCCGTGGCATGAACACTGAAGCTTTCTTT. It yields the protein CASSLRGRGMNTEAFF.

The chain uses TRBV27 and TRBJ1-2; D not resolved. CDR3 length: 14 amino acids. Trimming pared 2 bases from V and 4 bases from J, leaving 11 bases between. Germline CDR1 and CDR2: MNHEY and SMNVEV (reference sequence). The DNA of the CDR3 is TGTGCCAGCAGTTTAACCGGGTTCGGCTATGGCTACACCTTC. Protein sequence: CASSLTGFGYGYTF.

V is TRBV4-3 and J is TRBJ1-2; 7 bases fit TRBD1. CDR1 and CDR2 from the germline V gene are LGHNA and YSLEER. The CDR3 is 12 amino acids. V lost 3 bases to trimming and J lost 9 bases; unmatched junction nucleotides: 4. The CDR3 loop is CASSQMTGSYTF. CDR3 bases: TGCGCCAGCAGCCAGATGACAGGGAGCTACACCTTC.